These 21 T cell receptor beta chains came from one sample sequenced in a study of response to subunit inactivated influenza vaccine. One entry per CDR3 protein, called by TCRdb with MiXCR from the RT-PCR reads. The sample records more than 700,000 distinct CDR3 sequences, roughly 20% being singletons. The specimen comprised PBMCs from blood, sampled 5 days after vaccination. The receptor set was obtained from a man aged 50-59 years who received an inactivated influenza vaccine.

This clonotype has more than one count but fewer than ten. The CDR3 spells CATSNRQGGEQYF. CDR3 sequence (DNA): TGTGCCACCAGCAACAGACAGGGAGGGGAGCAGTACTTC. V is TRBV15 and J is TRBJ2-7; D tentatively fits TRBD1 or TRBD2 (7 bases each). CDR3 size: 13 residues. V was shortened by 4 bases and J by 7 bases, with 14 bases between the two germline ends. CDR1 LNHNV and CDR2 YYDKDF come from the germline V gene (reference sequence).

This clonotype was seen many times. The genes are TRBV29-1 and TRBJ1-2; D gene ambiguous. This CDR3 is 11 amino acids long. V lost 4 bases and J lost 8, with 11 bases in between. Per the germline V gene, CDR1 is SQVTM and CDR2 is ANQGSEA. This CDR3 is CSVGGDRGYTF. For the CDR3, the DNA is TGCAGCGTTGGTGGGGATCGCGGCTACACCTTC.

The chain carries TRBV7-9 and TRBJ2-2; D unclear. V gave up 1 base and J gave up 3 bases, with 9 bases separating them. This CDR3 is 15 amino acids long. Germline V gives CDR1 SEHNR, CDR2 FQNEAQ (reference sequence). As DNA, the CDR3 is TGTGCCAGCAGCTTAGGTAGGACGGACACCGGGGAGCTGTTTTTT. It translates to CASSLGRTDTGELFF. Together with reference TRBV7-9 and TRBJ2-2, the CDR3 gives the full variable domain: DTGVSQNPRHKITKRGQNVTFRCDPISEHNRLYWYRQTLGQGPEFLTYFQNEAQLEKSRLLSDRFSAERPKGSFSTLEIQRTEQGDSAMYLCASSLGRTDTGELFFGEGSRLTVL.

The chain recombines TRBV6-1 with TRBJ2-1; 11 bases are a match to TRBD2. CDR1 is MNHNS and CDR2 is SASEGT in the germline V gene. The CDR3 has 17 amino acids. Trimming cost V 6 bases and J 3 bases; bases outside gene matches: 10. CDR3 residues: CASRSIAGGPRYNEQFF. DNA for the CDR3: TGTGCCAGCAGGTCAATAGCGGGGGGGCCCCGCTACAATGAGCAGTTCTTC.

Only a few counts were recorded for this clonotype. The chain combines TRBV6-1 with TRBJ2-1; TRBD2 aligns across 10 bases. The CDR3 spans 18 residues. V was clipped by 1 base and J by 1 base; unmatched bases: 7. The germline gives CDR1 MNHNS, CDR2 SASEGT. The CDR3 nucleotides are TGTGCCAGCAGTGAAGGGCTAGCGGGAGTCCCGTCCTACAATGAGCAGTTCTTC. Protein product: CASSEGLAGVPSYNEQFF.

This clonotype was observed a handful of times. The chain is built from TRBV20-1 and TRBJ1-2; TRBD1 agrees at 7 bases. The CDR3 runs 12 residues. Germline CDR1 is DFQATT and CDR2 is SNEGSKA (reference sequence). Trimming took 5 bases from V and 8 from J; bases not matched to a gene: 8. CDR3: CSASGQASGYTF. CDR3 in DNA: TGCAGTGCTTCAGGACAGGCCTCGGGCTACACCTTC.

This rearrangement joins TRBV6-2 or TRBV6-3 to TRBJ2-1, with TRBD2 identical over 10 bases. This CDR3 region has 18 residues. CDR1 MNHEY and CDR2 SVGEGT come from the germline V gene. V trimming: 0 bases; J trimming: 4 bases; junction bases outside the gene matches: 9. The CDR3 sequence: CASSYSRSSGSLYNEQFF. The CDR3 coding sequence is TGTGCCAGCAGTTACTCGAGGTCTAGCGGGAGTTTGTACAATGAGCAGTTCTTC.

Only a few counts were recorded for this clonotype. The chain joins TRBV27 to TRBJ2-7; D remains ambiguous. V was shortened by 4 bases and J by 2 bases, with 18 bases between the two germline ends. The germline CDR1 and CDR2 sequences are MNHEY and SMNVEV (reference sequence). The CDR3 length is 16 residues. In DNA, the CDR3 is TGTGCCAGCAGTTCCCTCTTCGGTGCGGCCACCTACGAGCAGTACTTC. It yields the protein CASSSLFGAATYEQYF.

The V call is TRBV12-3 or TRBV12-4, the J call TRBJ2-1; D may be TRBD1 (5 bases). The CDR3 is 13 residues long. Trimming left V 4 bases short and J 9 bases short, with 13 bases between. CDR3 in amino acids: CASSSPGNFEQFF. The DNA for the CDR3 is TGTGCCAGCAGTTCACCAGGGAATTTTGAGCAGTTCTTC.

V usage is TRBV5-1 and J usage is TRBJ1-1; 9 bases match TRBD1. Germline-derived CDR1 and CDR2 are SGHRS and YFSETQ. The V segment lost 0 bases and the J segment 4 bases; nucleotides outside the gene matches: 10. The CDR3 loop spans 17 amino acids. CDR3 sequence reads: CASSLGNRGLRSTEAFF. CDR3 bases: TGCGCCAGCAGCTTGGGTAACAGGGGGCTAAGGTCCACTGAAGCTTTCTTT. Full variable domain (outside the CDR3, taken from reference TRBV5-1 and TRBJ1-1): KAGVTQTPRYLIKTRGQQVTLSCSPISGHRSVSWYQQTPGQGLQFLFEYFSETQRNKGNFPGRFSGRQFSNSRSEMNVSTLELGDSALYLCASSLGNRGLRSTEAFFGQGTRLTVV.

This clonotype was observed a handful of times. The genes are TRBV28 and TRBJ2-1; maybe TRBD2 (6 bases). Germline CDR1 and CDR2: MDHEN and SYDVKM. This CDR3 has 15 residues. Trimming pared 5 bases from V and 7 bases from J, leaving 18 bases between. The CDR3 loop reads CASSPPPSAGNEQFF. CDR3 sequence (DNA): TGTGCCAGCAGTCCCCCCCCTTCGGCGGGGAATGAGCAGTTCTTC.

This chain joins TRBV5-1 and TRBJ2-3; TRBD1 matches at 7 bases. After removal of 6 bases from V and 2 bases from J, the junction contained 6 bases not matched to a gene. Germline V gene data show CDR1 as SGHRS and CDR2 as YFSETQ. The length of the CDR3 is 14 residues. The CDR3 spells CASKTGFDTDTQYF. DNA for the CDR3: TGCGCCAGCAAGACAGGGTTCGACACAGATACGCAGTATTTT.

The chain uses TRBV12-3 or TRBV12-4 and TRBJ1-6; D might be TRBD1 (6 bases). The CDR3 extends over 14 amino acids. The germline V and J ends were trimmed by 7 bases and 8 bases, with 15 bases remaining between them. The CDR3 spells CASKRGGVYSPLHF. The CDR3 nucleotides read TGTGCCAGCAAAAGAGGGGGTGTTTATTCACCCCTCCACTTT.

This clonotype was detected a few times. The DNA of the CDR3 is TGTGCCACCAGCAGAGATATAACAGCCAACACCTACGAGCAGTACTTC. Its translation: CATSRDITANTYEQYF. The chain combines TRBV15 with TRBJ2-7; no firm D call. Germline-derived CDR1 and CDR2 are LNHNV and YYDKDF (reference sequence). V shed 0 bases and J shed 2 bases, with 14 bases lying between them. This CDR3 has 16 amino acids.

This clonotype occurred a few times. The rearrangement joins TRBV5-1 to TRBJ2-2; 9 bases fit TRBD2. After removal of 3 bases from V and 4 bases from J, the junction contained 7 bases not matched to a gene. Per the germline V gene, CDR1 is SGHRS and CDR2 is YFSETQ. This CDR3 has 16 amino acids. CDR3 amino acids: CASSSGTSTSTGELFF. The CDR3 DNA sequence: TGCGCCAGCAGCTCCGGGACTAGCACGTCCACCGGGGAGCTGTTTTTT.

This clonotype was seen only a few times. V gene TRBV7-6 combines with J gene TRBJ2-7; D is uncertain. The germline V gene encodes CDR1 SGHVS and CDR2 FNYEAQ. Trimming left V 4 bases short and J 3 bases short, with 10 bases between. The CDR3 is made up of 13 amino acids. The CDR3 spells CASSSNGRYEQYF. For the CDR3, the DNA is TGTGCCAGCAGCTCGAACGGCCGCTACGAGCAGTACTTC. Complete variable domain (other parts from reference TRBV7-6 and TRBJ2-7): GAGVSQSPRYKVTKRGQDVALRCDPISGHVSLYWYRQALGQGPEFLTYFNYEAQQDKSGLPNDRFSAERPEGSISTLTIQRTEQRDSAMYRCASSSNGRYEQYFGPGTRLTVT.

This clonotype was seen more than once but under ten times. The rearrangement uses TRBV5-1 and TRBJ1-2; D is undetermined. CDR1 and CDR2 from the germline V gene are SGHRS and YFSETQ. The CDR3 runs to 13 residues. V lost 6 bases and J 4 bases, leaving 13 bases between the germline ends. The CDR3 DNA reads TGCGCCAGCAATTCGGCACTGGGCTATGGCTACACCTTC. Encoded protein: CASNSALGYGYTF.

This clonotype was counted a few times. The V and J genes are TRBV7-2 and TRBJ2-5; D gene uncertain. This CDR3 has 13 residues. The germline V gene encodes CDR1 SGHTA and CDR2 FQGNSA. Trimming took off 5 bases at V and 4 bases at J, with 11 bases between the two ends. The CDR3 nucleotides are TGTGCCAGCAGCCTATGGACCGGAGAGACCCAGTACTTC. Amino acid sequence: CASSLWTGETQYF.

This clonotype occurred a few times. The V call is TRBV24-1, the J call TRBJ1-1; D is unclear. This CDR3 comprises 11 residues. Per the germline V gene, CDR1 is KGHDR and CDR2 is SFDVKD. Trimming pared 2 bases from V and 12 bases from J, leaving 9 bases between. In DNA, the CDR3 is TGTGCCACCAGTGATTCATCAGGAACTTTCTTT. Encoded protein: CATSDSSGTFF.

The chain has TRBV4-2 and TRBJ2-7; the match to TRBD2 covers 8 bases. Germline CDR1 reads LGHNA; CDR2 reads YNFKEQ. V lost 0 bases to trimming and J lost 1 base; unmatched junction nucleotides: 11. There are 18 residues in the CDR3. The DNA of the CDR3 is TGTGCCAGCAGCCAAGATCTACGACCGGGGGGGCTTTCCTACGAGCAGTACTTC. It is translated as CASSQDLRPGGLSYEQYF.

The table lists this clonotype with a few counts. The chain combines TRBV10-3 with TRBJ2-2; TRBD2 matches 9 bases. Germline assignment: CDR1 ENHRY and CDR2 SYGVKD. The length of the CDR3 is 18 residues. V gave up 0 bases and J gave up 3 bases; unmatched junction bases: 8. This CDR3 reads CAISESVAGVLDTGELFF. For the CDR3, the DNA is TGTGCCATCAGTGAGTCGGTAGCGGGGGTCCTCGACACCGGGGAGCTGTTTTTT.